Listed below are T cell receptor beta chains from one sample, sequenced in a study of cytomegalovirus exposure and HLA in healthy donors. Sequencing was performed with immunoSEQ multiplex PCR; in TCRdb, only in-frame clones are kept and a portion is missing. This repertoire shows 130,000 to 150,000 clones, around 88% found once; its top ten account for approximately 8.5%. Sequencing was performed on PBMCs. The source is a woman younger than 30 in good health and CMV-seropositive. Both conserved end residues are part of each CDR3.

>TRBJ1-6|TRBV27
CASRDPRDRGIGNSPLHF
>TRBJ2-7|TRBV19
CASRGTGVYEQYF
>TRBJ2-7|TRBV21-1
CASSKLGGLASREQYF
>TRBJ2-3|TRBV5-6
CASSLAADTQYF
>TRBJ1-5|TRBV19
CASSIWGQNSNQPQHF
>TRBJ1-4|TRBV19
CASSMEAGSEKLFF
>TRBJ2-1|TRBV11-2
CASSGGLASNEQFF
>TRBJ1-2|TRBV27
CASRQGADGYTF
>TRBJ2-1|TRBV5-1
CASSLPSGGANYEQFF
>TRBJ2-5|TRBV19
CATREGPTGSQYF
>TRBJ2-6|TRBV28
CASSPAGTGANVLTF
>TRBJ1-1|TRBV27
CASRIQGSNTEAFF
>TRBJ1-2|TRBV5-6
CASSSIVPSGQYGYTF
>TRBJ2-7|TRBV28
CASNFGRTSSYEQYF
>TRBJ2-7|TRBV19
CASRPPGGNHEQYF
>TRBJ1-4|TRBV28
CASSSGGAVTNEKLFF
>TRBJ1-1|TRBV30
CASLLADRGTEAFF
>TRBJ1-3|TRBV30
CAWDPLSVSGNTIYF
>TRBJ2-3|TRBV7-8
CASSPTGGITDTQYF
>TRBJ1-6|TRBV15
CATSSRQGENSPLHF
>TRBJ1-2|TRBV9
CASSATGPYGYTF
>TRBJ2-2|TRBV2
CASTHNRGKAGELFF
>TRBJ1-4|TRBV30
CAWSSGLANEKLFF
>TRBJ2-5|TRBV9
CASSATGGQGRETQYF
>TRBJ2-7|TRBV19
CASSIPSAYEQYF
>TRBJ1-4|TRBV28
CASMVEDNEKLFF
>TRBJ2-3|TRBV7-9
CASSLDSSTDTQYF
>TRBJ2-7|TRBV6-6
CASRDSPTYEQYF
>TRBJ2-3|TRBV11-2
CASSWPGLAGGLGTQYF
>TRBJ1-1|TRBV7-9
CASSPPNRAGRTEAFF
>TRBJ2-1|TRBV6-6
CASSGLGDNEQFF
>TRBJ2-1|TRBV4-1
CASSLTSTGDLYNEQFF
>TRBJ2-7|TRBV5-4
CASSLGLRSDEQYF
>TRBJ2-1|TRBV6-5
CASSYGGDTYNEQFF
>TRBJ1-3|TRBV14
CASSFRGSGNTIYF
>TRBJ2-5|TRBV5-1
CASSLERQGKETQYF
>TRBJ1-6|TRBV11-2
CASSLVRSGVYSPLHF
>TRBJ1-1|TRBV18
CASSPPTGGFLGTEAFF
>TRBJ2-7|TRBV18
CASSPGAASNYEQYF
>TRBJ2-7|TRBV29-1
CSVRGSRLFGEQYF
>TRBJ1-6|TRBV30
CAWSVGRGLSPLHF
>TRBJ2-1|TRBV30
CAWSSTPGNPYNEQFF
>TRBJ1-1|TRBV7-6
CASSPGQGAIRTEAFF
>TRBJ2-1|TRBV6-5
CASSSTGDPSYNEQFF